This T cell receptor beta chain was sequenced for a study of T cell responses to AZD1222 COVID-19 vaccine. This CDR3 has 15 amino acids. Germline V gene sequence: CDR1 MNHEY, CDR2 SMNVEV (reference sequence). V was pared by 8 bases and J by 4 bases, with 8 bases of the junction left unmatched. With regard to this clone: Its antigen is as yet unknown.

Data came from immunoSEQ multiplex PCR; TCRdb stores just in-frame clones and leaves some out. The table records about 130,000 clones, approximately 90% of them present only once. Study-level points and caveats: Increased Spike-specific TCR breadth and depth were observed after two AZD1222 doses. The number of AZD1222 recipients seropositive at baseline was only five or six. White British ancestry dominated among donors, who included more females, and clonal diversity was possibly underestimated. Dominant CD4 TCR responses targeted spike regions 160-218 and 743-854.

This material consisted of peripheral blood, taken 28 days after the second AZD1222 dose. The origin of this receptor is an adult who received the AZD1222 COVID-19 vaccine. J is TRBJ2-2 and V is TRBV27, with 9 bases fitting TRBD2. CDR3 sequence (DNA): TGTGCCAGCGAGGATAGCGGGAGAGGCACCGGGGAGCTGTTTTTT. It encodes CASEDSGRGTGELFF.